This section outlines one T cell receptor (beta chain) sequence together with its context. Repertoires were generated with immunoSEQ multiplex PCR, while TCRdb's copy carries only in-frame clones and drops some. The table has more than 200,000 clones, around 89% seen once; the top ten hold around 4%. Per germline, CDR1 SEHNR and CDR2 FQNEAQ (reference sequence). With V trimmed by 0 bases and J by 4 bases, 2 bases remained unmatched. This CDR3 spans 14 amino acids. The source of the sample is a study of blood T cell repertoires in COVID-19. Clinical history reported by participants formed the basis on which cohorts were assigned.

Sequenced input: PBMCs or T cells enriched from blood (not recorded which). The TCR was taken from a woman between 25 and 40 years old who had recovered from COVID-19. This chain links TRBV7-9 with TRBJ1-2, with 7 bases matching TRBD1. The chain's CDR3 is CASSLAGGTYGYTF. The CDR3, as DNA: TGTGCCAGCAGCTTAGCAGGGGGCACCTATGGCTACACCTTC.